This entry features one TCR beta chain sequence. Its cognate antigen is unknown. J lost 0 bases, V lost 6 bases, and 14 bases had no gene match. CDR1 is MNHEY and CDR2 is SMNVEV in the germline V gene (reference sequence). The CDR3 contains 17 residues. These data originate in a study of cytomegalovirus exposure and HLA in healthy donors. Whole-study findings and limits: Indistinguishability led to the exclusion of some V segments, TRBV6-2 and TRBV6-3 included. Most CMV-associated TCR beta chains were later found to appear HLA-restricted. High specificity and sensitivity for cytomegalovirus status were reported for the classifier. In a later analysis, across HLA loci, associated TCR counts were highest for DRB1, lowest for HLA-C.

In the PCR, 60 Vbeta and 13 Jbeta primers were used. Data came from immunoSEQ multiplex PCR; TCRdb stores just in-frame clones and leaves some out. The table lists 100,000 to 150,000 clones. J is TRBJ2-7 and V is TRBV27, with 7 positions matching TRBD2. Sequencing was done on a sample of PBMCs. The TCR was taken from a middle-aged woman in good health and CMV-seropositive. The CDR3 region has the DNA TGTGCCAGCAGCTTCTCCTATAGCGGGCTAAGCTCCTACGAGCAGTACTTC. Translated, it gives CASSFSYSGLSSYEQYF.